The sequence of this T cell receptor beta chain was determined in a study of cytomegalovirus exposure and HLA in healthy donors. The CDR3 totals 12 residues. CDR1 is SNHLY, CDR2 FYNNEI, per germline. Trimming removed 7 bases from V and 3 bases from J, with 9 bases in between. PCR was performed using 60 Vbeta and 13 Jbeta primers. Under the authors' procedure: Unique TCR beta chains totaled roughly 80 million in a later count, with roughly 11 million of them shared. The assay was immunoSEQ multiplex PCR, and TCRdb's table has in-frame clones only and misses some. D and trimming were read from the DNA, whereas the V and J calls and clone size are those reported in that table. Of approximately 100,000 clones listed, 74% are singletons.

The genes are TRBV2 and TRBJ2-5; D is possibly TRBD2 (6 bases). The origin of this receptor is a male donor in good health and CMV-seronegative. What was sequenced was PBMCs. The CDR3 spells CASTWGEETQYF. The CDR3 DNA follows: TGTGCCAGCACATGGGGGGAAGAGACCCAGTACTTC.